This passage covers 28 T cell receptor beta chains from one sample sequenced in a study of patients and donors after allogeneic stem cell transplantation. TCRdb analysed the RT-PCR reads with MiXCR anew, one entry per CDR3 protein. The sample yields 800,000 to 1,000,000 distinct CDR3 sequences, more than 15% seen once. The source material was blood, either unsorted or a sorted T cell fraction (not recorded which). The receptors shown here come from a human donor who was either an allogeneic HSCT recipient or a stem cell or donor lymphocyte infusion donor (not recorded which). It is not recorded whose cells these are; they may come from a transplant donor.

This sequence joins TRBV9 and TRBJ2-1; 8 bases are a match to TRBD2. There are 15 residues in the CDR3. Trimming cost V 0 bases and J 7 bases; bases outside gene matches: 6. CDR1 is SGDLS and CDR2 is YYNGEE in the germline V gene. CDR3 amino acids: CASSVGVAGNNEQFF. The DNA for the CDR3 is TGTGCCAGCAGCGTAGGGGTAGCGGGAAATAATGAGCAGTTCTTC.

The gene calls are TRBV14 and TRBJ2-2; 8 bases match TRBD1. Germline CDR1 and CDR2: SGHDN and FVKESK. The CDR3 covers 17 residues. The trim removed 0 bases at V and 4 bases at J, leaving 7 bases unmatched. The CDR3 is CASSQDRTGMVTGELFF. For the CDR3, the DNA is TGTGCCAGCAGCCAAGACAGGACAGGGATGGTCACCGGGGAGCTGTTTTTT. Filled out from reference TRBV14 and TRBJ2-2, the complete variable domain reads EAGVTQFPSHSVIEKGQTVTLRCDPISGHDNLYWYRRVMGKEIKFLLHFVKESKQDESGMPNNRFLAERTGGTYSTLKVQPAELEDSGVYFCASSQDRTGMVTGELFFGEGSRLTVL.

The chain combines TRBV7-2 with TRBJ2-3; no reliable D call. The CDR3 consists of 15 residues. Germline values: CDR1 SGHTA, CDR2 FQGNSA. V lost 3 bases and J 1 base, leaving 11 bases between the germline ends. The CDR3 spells CASSFGRVGTDTQYF. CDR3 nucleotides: TGTGCCAGCAGCTTCGGTCGGGTGGGCACAGATACGCAGTATTTT.

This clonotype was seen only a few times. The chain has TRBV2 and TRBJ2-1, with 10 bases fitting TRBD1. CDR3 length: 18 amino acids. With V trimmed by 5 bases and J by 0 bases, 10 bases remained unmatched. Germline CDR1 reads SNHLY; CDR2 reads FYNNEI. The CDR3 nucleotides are TGTGCCAGCAGTTTTCGGGACAGGGGATCGTTCTCCTACAATGAGCAGTTCTTC. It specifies CASSFRDRGSFSYNEQFF.

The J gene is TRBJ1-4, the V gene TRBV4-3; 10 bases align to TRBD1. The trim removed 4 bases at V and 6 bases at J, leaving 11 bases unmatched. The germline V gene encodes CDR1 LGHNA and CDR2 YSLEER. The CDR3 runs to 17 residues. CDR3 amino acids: CASSLRIPGTGDEKLFF. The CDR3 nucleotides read TGCGCCAGCAGCCTCCGGATCCCCGGGACAGGGGATGAAAAACTGTTTTTT.

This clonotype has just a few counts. CDR3 nucleotides: TGTGCCAGCAGCTCTGCCCCATTCTTT. This translates into CASSSAPFF. The rearrangement uses TRBV7-2 and TRBJ1-1, with D uncertain. The length of the CDR3 is 9 residues. Trimming took off 4 bases at V and 14 bases at J, with 8 bases between the two ends. Germline V gene data show CDR1 as SGHTA and CDR2 as FQGNSA.

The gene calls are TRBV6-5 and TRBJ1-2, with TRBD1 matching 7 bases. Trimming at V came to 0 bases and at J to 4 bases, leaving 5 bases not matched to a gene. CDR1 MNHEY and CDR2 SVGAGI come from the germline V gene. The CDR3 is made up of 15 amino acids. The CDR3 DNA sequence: TGTGCCAGCAGTTACTCAGGGGGCGGATTCTATGGCTACACCTTC. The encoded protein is CASSYSGGGFYGYTF.

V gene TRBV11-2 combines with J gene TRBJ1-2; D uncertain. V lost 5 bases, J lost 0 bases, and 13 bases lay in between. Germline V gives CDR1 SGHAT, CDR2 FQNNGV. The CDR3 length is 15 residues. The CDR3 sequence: CASSPRREANYGYTF. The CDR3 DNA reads TGTGCCAGCAGCCCGAGACGGGAAGCTAACTATGGCTACACCTTC.

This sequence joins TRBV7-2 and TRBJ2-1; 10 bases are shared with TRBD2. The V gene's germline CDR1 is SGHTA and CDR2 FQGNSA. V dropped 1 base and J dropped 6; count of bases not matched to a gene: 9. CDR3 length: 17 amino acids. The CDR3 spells CASSLVLAGTFGNEQFF. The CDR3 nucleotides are TGTGCCAGCAGCTTAGTACTAGCGGGGACCTTCGGCAATGAGCAGTTCTTC.

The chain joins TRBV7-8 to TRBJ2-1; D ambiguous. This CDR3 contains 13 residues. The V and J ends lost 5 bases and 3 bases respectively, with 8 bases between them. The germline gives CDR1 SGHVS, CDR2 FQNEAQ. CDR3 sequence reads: CASSARLYNEQFF. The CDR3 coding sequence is TGTGCCAGCAGCGCCCGGCTCTACAATGAGCAGTTCTTC.

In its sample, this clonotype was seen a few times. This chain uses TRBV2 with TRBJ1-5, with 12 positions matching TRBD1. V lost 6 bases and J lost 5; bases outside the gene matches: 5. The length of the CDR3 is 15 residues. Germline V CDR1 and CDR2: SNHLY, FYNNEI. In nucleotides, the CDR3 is TGTGCCAGCAGGAGGGGACAGGGGGCTTATCAGCCCCAGCATTTT. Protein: CASRRGQGAYQPQHF.

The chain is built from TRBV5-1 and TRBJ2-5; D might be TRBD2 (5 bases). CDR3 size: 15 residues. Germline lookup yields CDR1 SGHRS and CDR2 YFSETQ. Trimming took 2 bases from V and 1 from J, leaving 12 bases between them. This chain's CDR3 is CASSFRQGLQETQYF. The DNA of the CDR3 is TGCGCCAGCAGCTTCCGACAAGGACTCCAAGAGACCCAGTACTTC.

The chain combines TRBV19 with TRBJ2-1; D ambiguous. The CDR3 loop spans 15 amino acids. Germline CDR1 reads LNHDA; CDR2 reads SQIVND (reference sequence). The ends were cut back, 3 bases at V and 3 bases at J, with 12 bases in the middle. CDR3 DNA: TGTGCCAGTAGTATTTCCCGGCAAGTCTACAATGAGCAGTTCTTC. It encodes CASSISRQVYNEQFF.

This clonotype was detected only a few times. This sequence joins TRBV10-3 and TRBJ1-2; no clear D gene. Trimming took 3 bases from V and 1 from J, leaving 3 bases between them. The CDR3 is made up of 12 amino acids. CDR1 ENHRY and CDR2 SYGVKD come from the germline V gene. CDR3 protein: CAISDGNYGYTF. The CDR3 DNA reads TGTGCCATCAGTGACGGTAACTATGGCTACACCTTC.

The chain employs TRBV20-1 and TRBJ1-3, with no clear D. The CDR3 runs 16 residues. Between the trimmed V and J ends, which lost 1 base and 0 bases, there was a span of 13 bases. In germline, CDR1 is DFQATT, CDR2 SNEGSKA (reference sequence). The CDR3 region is CSARGHSPVSGNTIYF. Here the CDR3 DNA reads TGCAGTGCTAGAGGCCACAGCCCTGTCTCTGGAAACACCATATATTTT.

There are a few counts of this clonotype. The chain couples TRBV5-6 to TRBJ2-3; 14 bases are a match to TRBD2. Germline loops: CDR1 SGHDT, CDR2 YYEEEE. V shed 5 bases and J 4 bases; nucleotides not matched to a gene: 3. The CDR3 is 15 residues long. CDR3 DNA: TGTGCCAGCAGAACGGGACTAGCGGGGGCAGATACGCAGTATTTT. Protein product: CASRTGLAGADTQYF.

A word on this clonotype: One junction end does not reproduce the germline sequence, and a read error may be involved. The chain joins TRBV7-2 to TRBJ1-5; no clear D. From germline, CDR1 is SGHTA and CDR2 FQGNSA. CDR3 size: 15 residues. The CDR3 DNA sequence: TGTGCCAGCAGCTCCCCCAAGTTTCGGAATCAGCCCCAGCGTTTT. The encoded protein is CASSSPKFRNQPQRF.

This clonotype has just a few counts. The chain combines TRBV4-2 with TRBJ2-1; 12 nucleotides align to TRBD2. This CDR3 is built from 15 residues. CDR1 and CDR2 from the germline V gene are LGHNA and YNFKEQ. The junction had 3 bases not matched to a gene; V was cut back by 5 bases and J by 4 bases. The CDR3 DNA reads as TGTGCCAGCAGCAGGACTAGCGGGAAATACAATGAGCAGTTCTTC. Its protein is CASSRTSGKYNEQFF.

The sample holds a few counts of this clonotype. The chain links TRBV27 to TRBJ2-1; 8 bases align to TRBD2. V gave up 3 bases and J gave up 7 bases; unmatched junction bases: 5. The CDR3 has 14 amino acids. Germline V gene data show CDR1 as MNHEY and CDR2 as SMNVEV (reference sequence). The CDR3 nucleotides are TGTGCCAGCAGTTTTCGGCGGGAGGTAAATGAGCAGTTCTTC. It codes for CASSFRREVNEQFF.

CDR3 residues: CASRGSSTGELFF. The CDR3 DNA reads as TGCGCCAGCCGCGGGAGTTCTACCGGGGAGCTGTTTTTT. The chain couples TRBV5-1 to TRBJ2-2; TRBD2 aligns across 7 bases. J lost 5 bases, V lost 7 bases, and 5 bases had no gene match. The germline V gene has CDR1 SGHRS and CDR2 YFSETQ. The CDR3 contains 13 residues.

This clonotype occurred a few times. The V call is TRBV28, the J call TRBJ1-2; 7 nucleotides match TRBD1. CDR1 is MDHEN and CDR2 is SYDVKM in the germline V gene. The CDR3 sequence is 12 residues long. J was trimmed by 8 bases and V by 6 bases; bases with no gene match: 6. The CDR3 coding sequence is TGTGCCAGCAGGACAGGGTTGGTAGGCTACACCTTC. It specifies CASRTGLVGYTF.

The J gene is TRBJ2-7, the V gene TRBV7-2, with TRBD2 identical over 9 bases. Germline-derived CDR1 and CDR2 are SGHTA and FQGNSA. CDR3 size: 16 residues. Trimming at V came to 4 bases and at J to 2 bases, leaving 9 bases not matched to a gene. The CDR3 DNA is TGTGCCAGCAGCTCCCATCAGCGGGGGGCCACCTACGAGCAGTACTTC. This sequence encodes CASSSHQRGATYEQYF.

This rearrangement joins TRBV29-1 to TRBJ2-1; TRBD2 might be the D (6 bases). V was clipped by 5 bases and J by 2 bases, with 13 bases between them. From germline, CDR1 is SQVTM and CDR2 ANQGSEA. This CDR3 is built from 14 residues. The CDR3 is CSVKRDSAYNEQFF. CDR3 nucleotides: TGCAGCGTTAAACGGGACTCGGCCTACAATGAGCAGTTCTTC.

DNA for the CDR3: TGCGCCAGCAGCCAAGACGCTAGGGCAGGAAGAACAGATACGCAGTATTTT. Residues: CASSQDARAGRTDTQYF. The rearrangement links TRBV4-1 to TRBJ2-3; D ambiguous. V lost 0 bases and J 3 bases, leaving 16 bases between the germline ends. The CDR3 spans 17 residues. Germline assignment: CDR1 MGHRA and CDR2 YSYEKL.

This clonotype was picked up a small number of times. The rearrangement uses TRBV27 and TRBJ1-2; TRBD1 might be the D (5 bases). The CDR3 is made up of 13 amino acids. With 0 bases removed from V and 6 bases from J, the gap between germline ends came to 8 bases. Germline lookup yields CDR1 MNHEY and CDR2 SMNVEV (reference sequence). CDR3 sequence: CASSLSGVHGYTF. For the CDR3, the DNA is TGTGCCAGCAGTTTATCGGGGGTGCATGGCTACACCTTC.

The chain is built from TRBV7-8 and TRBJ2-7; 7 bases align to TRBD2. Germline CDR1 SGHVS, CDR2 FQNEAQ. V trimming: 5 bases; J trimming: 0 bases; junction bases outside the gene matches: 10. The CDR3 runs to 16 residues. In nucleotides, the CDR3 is TGTGCCAGCAGCATCCGCAGCGGGGCAAGCTCCTACGAGCAGTACTTC. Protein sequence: CASSIRSGASSYEQYF.

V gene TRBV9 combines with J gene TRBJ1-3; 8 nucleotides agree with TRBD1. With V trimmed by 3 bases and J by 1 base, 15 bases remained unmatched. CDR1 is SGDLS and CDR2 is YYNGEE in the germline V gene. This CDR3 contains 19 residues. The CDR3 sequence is CASSESTGEGGMSGNTIYF. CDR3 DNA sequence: TGTGCCAGCAGCGAGTCGACAGGGGAAGGGGGAATGTCTGGAAACACCATATATTTT.

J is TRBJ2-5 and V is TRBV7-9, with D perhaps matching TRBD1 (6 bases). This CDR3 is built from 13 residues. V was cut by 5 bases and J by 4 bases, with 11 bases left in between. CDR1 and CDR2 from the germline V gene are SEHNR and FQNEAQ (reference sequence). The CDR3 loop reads CASSPRGPETQYF. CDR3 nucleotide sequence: TGTGCCAGCAGCCCCAGGGGACCAGAGACCCAGTACTTC.